This T cell receptor (beta chain) was sequenced during a study of early T cells in non-severe SARS-CoV-2 infection (dated by TCRdb to 2020 to 2023). Broadly, across the study: Because TCR sequencing relied on bulk RNA taken from unsorted whole blood, pairing of alpha and beta chains was not possible. Summary of the overall study and its limitations: VDJdb matching was skewed toward anti-spike CD8 responses, so virus-specific expansions were likely underestimated and private and CD4 specificities were missed.

At least ten counts were recorded for this clonotype. The target of this receptor is not known. Base-call qualities are not available, and no considerably larger clone is one nucleotide away. A case-control design nested within a healthcare worker cohort in London, UK, was used, with weekly nasopharyngeal swab PCR tests and blood sampling performed. Between 23 and 31 March 2020, the week of the UK lockdown, healthcare workers were enrolled and then followed up weekly for as long as 16 weeks. The CDR3 holds 15 amino acids from the cysteine to the phenylalanine. The retained sequence is limited to the CDR3, 45 bases, with the frame set at the first base. CDR1 and CDR2 were assigned from the germline V gene as SGHTA and FQGTGA. V is pruned by 5 bases and J by 4 bases, leaving 8 bases of the junction without a gene match. Libraries were prepared through 5' RACE. TCRdb lists the instrument as NextSeq 500. To correct for sequencing error and PCR bias, the TCR library protocol tagged individual cDNA molecules with unique molecular identifiers. Both TCR alpha and beta chains were sequenced, and tight co-correlation was observed between alpha and beta sequence abundances in each sample. The authors processed their data as follows. Decombinator V4 was used to annotate the V gene, J gene and CDR3 of the TCR sequences. Expanded TCRs were defined as changing significantly between any two time points under a Poisson model with p below 0.0001. TCR abundances were normalised to the total number of TCRs sequenced per sample and were expressed as counts per million. TRAV1-2 paired with TRAJ12, TRAJ20 or TRAJ33 defined MAIT TCRs, while TRAV10 paired with TRAJ18 defined iNKT TCRs. VDJdb, accessed 1 November 2021, was searched for CMV, EBV and SARS-CoV-2 annotated TCRs, with TCRs annotated for multiple antigens excluded. TCRdb reprocessing: public reads trimmed at Q25 with fastp, clones called with MiXCR, in-frame beta chains kept. Rows matching on CDR3 protein sequence are summarized as one entry with the most common DNA and genes. These V and J calls derive from TCRdb rather than the authors' analysis. In this sample the table shows some 66,000 distinct CDR3 sequences, 13% of which occur a single time. Jointly, the top ten make up about 8.3% of the sample.

Specimen: whole blood. Here the chain combines TRBV7-3 and TRBJ2-1; 7 bases in the middle match TRBD2. This TCR was recovered from an adult who was a healthcare worker with PCR-confirmed SARS-CoV-2 infection or an uninfected control (not recorded which). CDR3 region: CASSMGGGRYNEQFF. The nucleotide sequence reads as follows: TGTGCCAGCAGCATGGGCGGCGGGAGATACAATGAGCAGTTCTTC.